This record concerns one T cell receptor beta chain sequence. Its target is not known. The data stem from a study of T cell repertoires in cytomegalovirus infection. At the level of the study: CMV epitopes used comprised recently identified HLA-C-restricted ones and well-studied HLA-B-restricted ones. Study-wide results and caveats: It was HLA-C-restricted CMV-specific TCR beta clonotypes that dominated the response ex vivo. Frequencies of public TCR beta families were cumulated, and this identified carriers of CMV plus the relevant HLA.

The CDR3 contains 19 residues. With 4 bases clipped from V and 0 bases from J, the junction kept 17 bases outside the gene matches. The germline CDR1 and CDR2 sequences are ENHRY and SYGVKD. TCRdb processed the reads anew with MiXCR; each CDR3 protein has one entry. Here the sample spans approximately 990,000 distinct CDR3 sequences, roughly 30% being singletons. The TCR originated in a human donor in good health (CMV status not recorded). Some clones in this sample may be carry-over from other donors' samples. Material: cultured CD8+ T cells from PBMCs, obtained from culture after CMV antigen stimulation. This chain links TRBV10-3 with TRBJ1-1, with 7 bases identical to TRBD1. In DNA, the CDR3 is TGTGCCATCAGTGTCTCTGGTGTTCGGGAGGGGGCTATGAACACTGAAGCTTTCTTT. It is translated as CAISVSGVREGAMNTEAFF.